This T cell receptor (beta chain) derives from a study of cytomegalovirus exposure and HLA in healthy donors. Overall study results and limits: Later work associated fewer than 20,000 TCR beta sequences with HLA alleles at 0.05 false discovery rate.

Primers: 60 Vbeta forward and 13 Jbeta reverse. Assay used: immunoSEQ multiplex PCR; TCRdb lists only in-frame clones, some missing. This sample has 150,000 to 200,000 clones, with around 80% found just once. Germline CDR1 and CDR2: SGHAT and FQNNGV. This CDR3 comprises 16 residues. Trimming took off 1 base at V and 4 bases at J, with 16 bases between the two ends. In its sample, this clone was seen a few times. The antigen is undetermined. The clonotype comes from a man younger than 35 in good health and CMV-seronegative. The material sequenced was PBMCs. V and J are TRBV11-2 and TRBJ1-2, with a possible D match to TRBD1 (6 bases). This chain's CDR3 is CASSLVGATGSYGYTF. The CDR3 DNA sequence: TGTGCCAGCAGCTTAGTGGGCGCGACAGGAAGCTATGGCTACACCTTC.